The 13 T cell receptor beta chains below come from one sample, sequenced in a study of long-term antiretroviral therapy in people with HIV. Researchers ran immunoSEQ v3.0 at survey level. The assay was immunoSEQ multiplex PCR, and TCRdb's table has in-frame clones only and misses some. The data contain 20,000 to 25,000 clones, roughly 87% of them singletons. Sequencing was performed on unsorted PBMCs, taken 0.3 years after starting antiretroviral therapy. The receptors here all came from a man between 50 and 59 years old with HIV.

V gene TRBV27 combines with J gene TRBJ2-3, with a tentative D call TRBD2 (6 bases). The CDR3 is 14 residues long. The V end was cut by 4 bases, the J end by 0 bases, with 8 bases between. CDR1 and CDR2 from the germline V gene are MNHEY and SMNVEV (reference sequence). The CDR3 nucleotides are TGTGCCAGCAGTTCAAGCGGGAGCACAGATACGCAGTATTTT. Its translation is CASSSSGSTDTQYF.

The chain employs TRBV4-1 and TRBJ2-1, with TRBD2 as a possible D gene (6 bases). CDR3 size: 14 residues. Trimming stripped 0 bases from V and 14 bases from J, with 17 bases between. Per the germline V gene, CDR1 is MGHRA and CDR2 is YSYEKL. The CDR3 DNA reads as TGCGCCAGCAGCCAAGAGAGGGGAGAGAGGGAGGAGTTCTTC. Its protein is CASSQERGEREEFF.

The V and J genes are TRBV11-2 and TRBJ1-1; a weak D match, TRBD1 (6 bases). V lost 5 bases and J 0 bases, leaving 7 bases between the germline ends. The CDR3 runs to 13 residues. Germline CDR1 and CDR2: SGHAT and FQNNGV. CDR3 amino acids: CASSRTVNTEAFF. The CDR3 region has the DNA TGTGCCAGCAGCCGGACAGTGAACACTGAAGCTTTCTTT.

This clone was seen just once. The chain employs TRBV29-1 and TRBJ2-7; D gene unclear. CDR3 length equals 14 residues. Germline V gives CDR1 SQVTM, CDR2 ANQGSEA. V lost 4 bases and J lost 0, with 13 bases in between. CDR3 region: CSVVQGKYSYEQYF. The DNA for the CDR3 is TGCAGCGTTGTGCAAGGAAAATACTCCTACGAGCAGTACTTC.

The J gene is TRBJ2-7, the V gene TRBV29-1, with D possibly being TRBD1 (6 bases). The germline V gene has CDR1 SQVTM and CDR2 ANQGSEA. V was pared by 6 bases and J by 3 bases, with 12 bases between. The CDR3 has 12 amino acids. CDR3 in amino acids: CSVEGDHYEQYF. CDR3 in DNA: TGCAGCGTCGAGGGGGACCACTACGAGCAGTACTTC.

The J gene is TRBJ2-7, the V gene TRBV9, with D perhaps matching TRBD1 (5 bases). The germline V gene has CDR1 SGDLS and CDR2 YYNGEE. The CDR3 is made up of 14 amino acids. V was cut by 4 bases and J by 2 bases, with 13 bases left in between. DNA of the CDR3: TGTGCCAGCAGCCCTAGGCTGGGGCCCTACGAGCAGTACTTC. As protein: CASSPRLGPYEQYF.

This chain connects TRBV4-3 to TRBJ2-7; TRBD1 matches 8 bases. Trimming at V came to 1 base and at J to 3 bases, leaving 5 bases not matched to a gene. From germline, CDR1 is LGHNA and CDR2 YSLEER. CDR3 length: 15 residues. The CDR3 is CASSQGRTGGYEQYF. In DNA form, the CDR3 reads TGCGCCAGCAGCCAAGGACGTACAGGGGGCTACGAGCAGTACTTC.

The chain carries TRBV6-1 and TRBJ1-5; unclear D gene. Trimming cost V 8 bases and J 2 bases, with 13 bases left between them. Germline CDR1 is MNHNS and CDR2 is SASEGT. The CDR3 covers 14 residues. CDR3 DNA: TGTGCCAGCGGCTTTTGGGTCGGCAATCAGCCCCAGCATTTT. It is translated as CASGFWVGNQPQHF.

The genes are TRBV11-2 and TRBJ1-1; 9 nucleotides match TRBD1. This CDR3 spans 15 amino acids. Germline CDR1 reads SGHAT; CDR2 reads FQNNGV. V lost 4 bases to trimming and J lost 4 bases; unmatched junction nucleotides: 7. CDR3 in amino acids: CASSSSGTGITEAFF. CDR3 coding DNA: TGTGCCAGCAGCTCATCCGGGACAGGGATCACTGAAGCTTTCTTT.

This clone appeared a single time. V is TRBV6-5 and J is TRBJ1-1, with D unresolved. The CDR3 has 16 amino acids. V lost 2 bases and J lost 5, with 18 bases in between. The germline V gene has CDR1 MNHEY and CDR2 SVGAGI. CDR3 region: CASSYLAGGGRTEAFF. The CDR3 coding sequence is TGTGCCAGCAGTTACCTCGCAGGAGGAGGGCGGACTGAAGCTTTCTTT.

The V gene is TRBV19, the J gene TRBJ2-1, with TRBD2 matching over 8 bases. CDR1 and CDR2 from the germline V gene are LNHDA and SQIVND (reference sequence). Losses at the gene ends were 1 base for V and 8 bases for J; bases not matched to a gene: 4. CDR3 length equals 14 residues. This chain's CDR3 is CASSIAGGQYEQFF. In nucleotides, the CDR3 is TGTGCCAGTAGTATAGCGGGAGGGCAGTATGAGCAGTTCTTC.

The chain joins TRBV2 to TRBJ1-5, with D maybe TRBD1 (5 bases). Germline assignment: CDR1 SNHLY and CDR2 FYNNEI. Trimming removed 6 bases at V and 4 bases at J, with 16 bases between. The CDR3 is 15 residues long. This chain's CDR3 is CASRLSGLPNQPQHF. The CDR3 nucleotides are TGTGCCAGCAGGCTATCAGGGCTCCCTAATCAGCCCCAGCATTTT.

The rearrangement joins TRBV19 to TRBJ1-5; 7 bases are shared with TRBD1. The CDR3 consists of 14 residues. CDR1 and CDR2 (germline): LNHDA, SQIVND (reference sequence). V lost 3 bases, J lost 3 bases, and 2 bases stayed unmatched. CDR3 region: CASSIGTVNQPQHF. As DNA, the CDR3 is TGTGCCAGTAGTATTGGGACAGTCAATCAGCCCCAGCATTTT.